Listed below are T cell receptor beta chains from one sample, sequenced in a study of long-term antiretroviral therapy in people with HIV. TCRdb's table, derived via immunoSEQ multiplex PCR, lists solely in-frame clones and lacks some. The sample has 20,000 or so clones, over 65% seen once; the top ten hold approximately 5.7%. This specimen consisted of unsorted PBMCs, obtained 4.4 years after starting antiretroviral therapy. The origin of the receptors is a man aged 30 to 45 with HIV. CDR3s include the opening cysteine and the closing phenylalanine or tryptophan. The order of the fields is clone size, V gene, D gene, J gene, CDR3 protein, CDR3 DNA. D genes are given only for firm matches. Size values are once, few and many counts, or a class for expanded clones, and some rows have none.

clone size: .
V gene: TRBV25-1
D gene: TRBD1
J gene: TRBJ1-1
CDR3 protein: CASRKGQQNTEAFF
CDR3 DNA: TGTGCCAGCAGGAAGGGACAGCAGAACACTGAAGCTTTCTTT

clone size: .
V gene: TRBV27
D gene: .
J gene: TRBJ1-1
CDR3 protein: CASSLSMDSHTEAFF
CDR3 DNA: TGTGCCAGCAGTTTATCGATGGACAGCCACACTGAAGCTTTCTTT

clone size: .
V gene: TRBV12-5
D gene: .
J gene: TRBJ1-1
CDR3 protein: CASGLGRNTEAFF
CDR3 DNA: TGTGCTAGTGGGCTAGGGCGTAACACTGAAGCTTTCTTT

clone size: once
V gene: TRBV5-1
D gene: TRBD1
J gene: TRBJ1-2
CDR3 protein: CASSPPGQGLTNYGYTF
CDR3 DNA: TGCGCCAGCAGCCCTCCGGGACAGGGACTTACTAACTATGGCTACACCTTC

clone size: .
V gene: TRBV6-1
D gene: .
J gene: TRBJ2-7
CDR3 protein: CASSGGRQGPYEQYF
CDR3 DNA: TGTGCCAGCAGTGGGGGCCGGCAGGGACCTTACGAGCAGTACTTC

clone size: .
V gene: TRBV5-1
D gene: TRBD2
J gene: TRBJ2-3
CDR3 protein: CASSLEASGFTNTQYF
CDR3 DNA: TGCGCCAGCAGCTTGGAGGCTAGCGGGTTCACAAATACGCAGTATTTT

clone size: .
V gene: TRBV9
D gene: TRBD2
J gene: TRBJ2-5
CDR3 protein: CASSVDSGRGETQYF
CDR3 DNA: TGTGCCAGCAGCGTAGACAGCGGGAGGGGAGAGACCCAGTACTTC

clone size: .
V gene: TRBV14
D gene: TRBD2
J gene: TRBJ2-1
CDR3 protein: CASSQGGGYNEQFF
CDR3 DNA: TGTGCCAGCAGCCAAGGGGGGGGCTACAATGAGCAGTTCTTC

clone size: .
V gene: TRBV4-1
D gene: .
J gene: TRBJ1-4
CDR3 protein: CASSPYGGTNEKLFF
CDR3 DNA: TGCGCCAGCAGCCCTTACGGGGGGACTAATGAAAAACTGTTTTTT

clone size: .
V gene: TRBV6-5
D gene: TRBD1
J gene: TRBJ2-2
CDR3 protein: CASSLDRDLSTGELFF
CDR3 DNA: TGTGCCAGCAGTTTAGACAGGGATCTGAGCACCGGGGAGCTGTTTTTT

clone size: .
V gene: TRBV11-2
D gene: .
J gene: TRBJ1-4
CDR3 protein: CASSQNIATNEKLFF
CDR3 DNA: TGTGCCAGCAGCCAGAACATCGCAACTAATGAAAAACTGTTTTTT

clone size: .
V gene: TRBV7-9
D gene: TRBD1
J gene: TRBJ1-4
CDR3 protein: CASRPRTGATNEKLFF
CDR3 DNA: TGTGCCAGCAGACCTAGGACAGGGGCGACTAATGAAAAACTGTTTTTT

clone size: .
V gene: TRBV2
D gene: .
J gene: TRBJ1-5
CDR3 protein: CASSDLGYSNQPQHF
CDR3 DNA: TGTGCCAGCAGTGACCTGGGGTATAGCAATCAGCCCCAGCATTTT

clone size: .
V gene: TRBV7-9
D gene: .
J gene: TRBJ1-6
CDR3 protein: CASSPDGSSYNSPLHF
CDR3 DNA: TGTGCCAGCAGCCCGGACGGTAGCTCCTATAATTCACCCCTCCACTTT

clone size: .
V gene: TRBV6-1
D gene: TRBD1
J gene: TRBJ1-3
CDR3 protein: CASSDRDSATNTIYF
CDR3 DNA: TGTGCCAGCAGTGACCGGGACAGTGCAACAAACACCATATATTTT

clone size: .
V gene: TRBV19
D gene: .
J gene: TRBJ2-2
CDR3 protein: CASSMRHGELFF
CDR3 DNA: TGTGCCAGTAGTATGCGGCACGGGGAGCTGTTTTTT

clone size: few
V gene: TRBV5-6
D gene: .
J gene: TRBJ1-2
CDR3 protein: CASSVDQGNYGYTF
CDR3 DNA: TGTGCCAGCAGCGTAGACCAGGGCAACTATGGCTACACCTTC

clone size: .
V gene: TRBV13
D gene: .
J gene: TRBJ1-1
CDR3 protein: CASRAANTEAFF
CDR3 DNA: TGTGCCAGCAGGGCTGCGAACACTGAAGCTTTCTTT

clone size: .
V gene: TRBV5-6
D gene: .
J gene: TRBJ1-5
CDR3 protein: CASSLGNQPQHF
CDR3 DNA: TGTGCCAGCAGCTTAGGAAATCAGCCCCAGCATTTT

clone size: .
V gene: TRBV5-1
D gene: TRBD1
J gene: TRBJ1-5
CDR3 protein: CASSWTGGAGQPQHF
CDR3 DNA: TGCGCCAGCAGCTGGACAGGGGGCGCGGGTCAGCCCCAGCATTTT

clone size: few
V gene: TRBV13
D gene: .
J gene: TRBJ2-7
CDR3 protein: CASSLQAYEQYF
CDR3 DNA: TGTGCCAGCAGCCTCCAAGCGTACGAGCAGTACTTC

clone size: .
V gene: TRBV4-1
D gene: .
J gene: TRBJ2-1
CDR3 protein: CASSFSRDEQFF
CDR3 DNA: TGCGCCAGCAGCTTTAGTAGGGATGAGCAGTTCTTC

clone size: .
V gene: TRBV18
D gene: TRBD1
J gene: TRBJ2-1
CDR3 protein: CASSLLTGSNFYNEQFF
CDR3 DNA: TGTGCCAGCTCACTTTTGACAGGGTCCAATTTCTACAATGAGCAGTTCTTC

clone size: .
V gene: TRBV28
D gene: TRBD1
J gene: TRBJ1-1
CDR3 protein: CASSLFDRVTEAFF
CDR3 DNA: TGTGCCAGCAGTTTATTTGACAGGGTCACTGAAGCTTTCTTT

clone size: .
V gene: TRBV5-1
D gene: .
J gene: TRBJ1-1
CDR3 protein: CASSLAGNTEAFF
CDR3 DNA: TGCGCCAGCAGCTTGGCCGGGAACACTGAAGCTTTCTTT

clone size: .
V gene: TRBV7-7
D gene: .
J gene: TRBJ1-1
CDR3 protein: CASSLTLGAEAFF
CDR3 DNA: TGTGCTAGCAGCTTAACGCTTGGCGCTGAAGCTTTCTTT

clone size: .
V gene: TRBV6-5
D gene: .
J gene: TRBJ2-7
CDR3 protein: CASSPTPFSSYEQYF
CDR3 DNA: TGTGCCAGCAGTCCCACCCCATTTAGCTCCTACGAGCAGTACTTC

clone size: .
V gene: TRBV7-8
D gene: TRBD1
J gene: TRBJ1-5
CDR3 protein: CASSLAGTGTNQPQHF
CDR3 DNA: TGTGCCAGCAGCTTGGCCGGGACAGGGACAAATCAGCCCCAGCATTTT

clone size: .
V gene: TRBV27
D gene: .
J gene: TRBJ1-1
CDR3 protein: CASSLGQSLGEAFF
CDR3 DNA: TGTGCCAGCAGTTTAGGCCAAAGTTTGGGCGAAGCTTTCTTT

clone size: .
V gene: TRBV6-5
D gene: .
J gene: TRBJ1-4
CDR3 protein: CASSYSTLGKLFF
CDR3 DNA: TGTGCCAGCAGTTACTCGACTCTTGGAAAACTGTTTTTT

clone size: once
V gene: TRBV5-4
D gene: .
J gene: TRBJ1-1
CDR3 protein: CASSLNRLNTEAFF
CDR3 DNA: TGTGCCAGCAGCTTGAACAGGCTGAACACTGAAGCTTTCTTT

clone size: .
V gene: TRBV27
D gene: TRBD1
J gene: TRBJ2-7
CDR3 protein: CASSLSGTGTYEQYF
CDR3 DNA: TGTGCCAGCAGTTTGTCCGGGACAGGGACCTACGAGCAGTACTTC

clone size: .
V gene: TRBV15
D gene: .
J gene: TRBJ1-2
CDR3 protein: CATSSRTPWVNTF
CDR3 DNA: TGTGCCACCAGCAGCCGGACCCCATGGGTAAACACCTTC

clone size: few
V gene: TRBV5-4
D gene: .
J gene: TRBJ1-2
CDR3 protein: CASSPLGSGASYGYTF
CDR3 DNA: TGTGCCAGCAGCCCCCTCGGTTCAGGTGCGTCTTATGGCTACACCTTC

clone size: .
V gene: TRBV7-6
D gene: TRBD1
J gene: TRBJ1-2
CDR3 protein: CASSLGQTGAVNYGYTF
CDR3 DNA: TGTGCCAGCAGCTTAGGGCAAACAGGGGCGGTTAACTATGGCTACACCTTC

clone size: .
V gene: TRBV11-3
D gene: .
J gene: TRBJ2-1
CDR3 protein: CASSLGLSNEQFF
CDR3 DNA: TGTGCCAGCAGCTTAGGCCTCAGCAATGAGCAGTTCTTC

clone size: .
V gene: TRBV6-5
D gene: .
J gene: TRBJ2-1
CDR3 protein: CASTEGGPPNNEQFF
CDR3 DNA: TGTGCCAGCACCGAGGGGGGGCCGCCGAACAATGAGCAGTTCTTC

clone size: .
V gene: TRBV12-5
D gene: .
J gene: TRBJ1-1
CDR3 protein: CASGLGGIEAFF
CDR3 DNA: TGTGCTAGTGGTCTTGGCGGGATTGAAGCTTTCTTT

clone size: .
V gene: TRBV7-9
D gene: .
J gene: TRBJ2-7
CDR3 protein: CASSKAEGLREQYF
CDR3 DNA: TGTGCCAGCAGTAAAGCCGAGGGCCTACGCGAGCAGTACTTC

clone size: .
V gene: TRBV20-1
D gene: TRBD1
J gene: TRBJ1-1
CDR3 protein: CSAGTEIEAFF
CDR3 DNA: TGCAGTGCCGGGACAGAAATTGAAGCTTTCTTT

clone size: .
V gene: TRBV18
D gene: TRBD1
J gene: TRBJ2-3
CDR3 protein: CASARDRFDTQYF
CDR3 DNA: TGTGCCAGCGCAAGGGACAGATTCGATACGCAGTATTTT

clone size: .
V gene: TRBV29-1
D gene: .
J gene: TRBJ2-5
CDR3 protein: CSVVWGRDYLETQYF
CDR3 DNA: TGCAGCGTTGTATGGGGCAGGGATTATCTGGAGACCCAGTACTTC

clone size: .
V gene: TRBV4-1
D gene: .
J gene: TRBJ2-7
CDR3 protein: CASSQAPGVTYEQYF
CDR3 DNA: TGCGCCAGCAGCCAAGCCCCGGGGGTAACCTACGAGCAGTACTTC

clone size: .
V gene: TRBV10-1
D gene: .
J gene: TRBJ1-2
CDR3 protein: CASSVSRGHGYTF
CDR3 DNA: TGCGCCAGCAGTGTGAGTCGTGGGCATGGCTACACCTTC

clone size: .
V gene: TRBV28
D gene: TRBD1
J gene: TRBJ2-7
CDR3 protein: CASSFNPRQGTYEQYF
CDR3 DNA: TGTGCCAGCAGTTTTAACCCTAGACAGGGCACCTACGAGCAGTACTTC

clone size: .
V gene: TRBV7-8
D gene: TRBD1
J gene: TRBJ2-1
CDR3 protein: CASSLGDRGQFF
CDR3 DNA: TGTGCCAGCAGCTTAGGTGACAGGGGGCAGTTCTTC

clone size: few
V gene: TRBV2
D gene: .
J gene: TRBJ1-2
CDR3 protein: CASSPQGGQPILFYGYTF
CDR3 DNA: TGTGCCAGCAGTCCCCAGGGTGGACAGCCGATACTTTTTTATGGCTACACCTTC

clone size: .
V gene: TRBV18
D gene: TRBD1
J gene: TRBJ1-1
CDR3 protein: CASSPRDRTLEGAFF
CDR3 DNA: TGTGCCAGCTCACCACGGGACAGGACACTTGAAGGAGCTTTCTTT

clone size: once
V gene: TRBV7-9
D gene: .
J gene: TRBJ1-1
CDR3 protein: CASSLGGFGTEAFF
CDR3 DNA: TGTGCCAGCAGCTTGGGGGGGTTTGGCACTGAAGCTTTCTTT

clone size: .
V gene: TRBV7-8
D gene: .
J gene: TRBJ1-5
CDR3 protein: CASSPFRGMSNQPQHF
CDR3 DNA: TGTGCCAGCAGCCCCTTCCGGGGGATGAGCAATCAGCCCCAGCATTTT